This T cell receptor beta chain came from a study of blood T cell repertoires in COVID-19. Clones were read by immunoSEQ multiplex PCR, and TCRdb kept only the in-frame ones, dropping some. Seen here are 300,000 to 450,000 clones, 88% observed once, and the top ten hold 0.95% to 1.1%. The sequence derives from a woman in her 30s who had been exposed to COVID-19. The sequenced sample was PBMCs or T cells enriched from blood (not recorded which).

Here the CDR3 reads CASSQGPGGNTEAFF. The CDR3 DNA follows: TGTGCCAGCAGCCAAGGGCCAGGGGGAAACACTGAAGCTTTCTTT. V and J are TRBV14 and TRBJ1-1; 7 bases match TRBD1. CDR3 length: 15 residues. The V gene's germline CDR1 is SGHDN and CDR2 FVKESK. The V segment lost 1 base and the J segment 2 bases; nucleotides outside the gene matches: 4.